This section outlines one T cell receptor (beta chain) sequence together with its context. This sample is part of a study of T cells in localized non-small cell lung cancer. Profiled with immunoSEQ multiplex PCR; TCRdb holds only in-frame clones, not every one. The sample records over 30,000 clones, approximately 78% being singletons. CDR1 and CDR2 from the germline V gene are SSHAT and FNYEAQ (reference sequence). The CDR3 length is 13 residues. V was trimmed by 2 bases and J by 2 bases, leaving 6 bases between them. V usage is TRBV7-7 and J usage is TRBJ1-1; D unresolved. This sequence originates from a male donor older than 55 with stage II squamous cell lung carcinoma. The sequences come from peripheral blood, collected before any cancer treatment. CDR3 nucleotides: TGTGCCAGCAGCTTAAACGAAAACACTGAAGCTTTCTTT. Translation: CASSLNENTEAFF.